The clone carrying this T cell receptor (beta chain) occurred a few times. Its target is unknown. At one end, the junction sequence differs from germline, possibly due to a read error. The sample comes from a study of early T cells in non-severe SARS-CoV-2 infection. Overall study: The chains were unpaired, and the sequenced material was bulk RNA from unsorted whole blood.

Attached unique molecular identifiers marked individual cDNA molecules. Each CDR3 protein gets one entry after TCRdb re-called the 5' RACE reads with MiXCR. The sample holds tens of thousands of distinct CDR3 sequences, around 13% seen once. Study-wide points: VDJdb matching skewed toward anti-spike CD8 responses, missing private and CD4 specificities.

Germline values: CDR1 SGHKS, CDR2 YYEKEE (reference sequence). The CDR3 runs 13 residues. The receptor was derived from an adult who was a healthcare worker with PCR-confirmed SARS-CoV-2 infection or an uninfected control (not recorded which). The sequenced sample was whole blood. The V and J genes are TRBV5-5 and TRBJ1-1; 7 nucleotides match TRBD1. CDR3 in amino acids: CASSFQGDTEVFF. For the CDR3, the DNA is TGTGCCAGCAGCTTCCAGGGGGACACTGAAGTTTTCTTT.